Shown below are 11 T cell receptor beta chains from a single sample sequenced in a study of human versus mouse CDR3 diversity and MHC coevolution. Using immunoSEQ multiplex PCR, the repertoire was profiled, and TCRdb retains in-frame clones only, with some absent. Of some 82,000 clones listed, 93% are singletons. The material sequenced was naive CD4+ T cells from blood. Subset reported: CD45RO-negative CD62L-positive naive CD4 T cells. The source is a person aged 30 to 69 in good health.

J is TRBJ2-3 and V is TRBV7-2; 11 bases map to TRBD2. V lost 3 bases and J lost 3; bases outside the gene matches: 5. The CDR3 length is 16 residues. CDR1 is SGHTA, CDR2 FQGNSA, per germline. Here the CDR3 DNA reads TGTGCCAGCAGCTTCGTAGCGGGGGGGCAGACAGATACGCAGTATTTT. Its translation: CASSFVAGGQTDTQYF.

The table lists this clone with a few counts. The chain has TRBV10-3 and TRBJ2-7; D perhaps matches TRBD1 (5 bases). The CDR3 is 12 residues long. CDR1 and CDR2 (germline): ENHRY, SYGVKD. V lost 3 bases to trimming and J lost 5 bases, with 8 bases between them. CDR3 loop: CAISDRANEQYF. As DNA, the CDR3 is TGTGCCATCAGTGACAGGGCCAACGAGCAGTACTTC.

The V gene is TRBV18, the J gene TRBJ1-1; no clear D. Germline V gene lookup returns CDR1 KGHSH and CDR2 LQKENI. The CDR3 length is 13 residues. Trimming removed 10 bases from V and 0 bases from J, with 12 bases in between. CDR3 in DNA: TGTGCCACCGTGAGTAGAATGAACACTGAAGCTTTCTTT. Protein product: CATVSRMNTEAFF.

The chain employs TRBV28 and TRBJ2-7; 9 nucleotides align to TRBD1. This CDR3 is 17 amino acids long. Per the germline V gene, CDR1 is MDHEN and CDR2 is SYDVKM. Trimming took 5 bases from V and 5 from J; bases not matched to a gene: 16. For the CDR3, the DNA is TGTGCCAGCAGTCCGGGGGCCCCCGGGACAGGGAAAGACGAGCAGTACTTC. This sequence encodes CASSPGAPGTGKDEQYF.

V and J are TRBV7-3 and TRBJ1-5; 9 nucleotides match TRBD1. Looked up from germline, CDR1 is SGHTA and CDR2 is FQGTGA. J was trimmed by 1 base and V by 5 bases; bases with no gene match: 3. This CDR3 has 15 amino acids. CDR3 coding DNA: TGTGCCAGCAGCATTGGGACAGGGAGCAATCAGCCCCAGCATTTT. Its protein is CASSIGTGSNQPQHF.

The chain is built from TRBV9 and TRBJ2-1; the match to TRBD2 covers 7 bases. Germline V gene sequence: CDR1 SGDLS, CDR2 YYNGEE. This CDR3 contains 15 residues. With V trimmed by 0 bases and J by 2 bases, 2 bases remained unmatched. The CDR3 sequence: CASSVGTSAYNEQFF. CDR3 nucleotide sequence: TGTGCCAGCAGCGTAGGCACTAGCGCCTACAATGAGCAGTTCTTC.

The chain couples TRBV2 to TRBJ2-3, with D maybe TRBD2 (5 bases). CDR3 size: 16 residues. Trimming removed 3 bases from V and 3 bases from J, with 16 bases in between. Germline CDR1 and CDR2: SNHLY and FYNNEI. CDR3 sequence (DNA): TGTGCCAGCAGTGATGCTTTTGGAGCGGCAACAGATACGCAGTATTTT. The encoded protein is CASSDAFGAATDTQYF.

The rearrangement links TRBV5-1 to TRBJ1-3; 8 bases agree with TRBD1. CDR3 length: 15 residues. Germline V gives CDR1 SGHRS, CDR2 YFSETQ. Trimming took 4 bases from V and 4 from J; bases not matched to a gene: 7. The CDR3 reads CASSIGQGSGNTIYF. The CDR3, as DNA: TGCGCCAGCAGCATTGGACAGGGCTCCGGAAACACCATATATTTT.

CDR3 nucleotide sequence: TGTGCCAGCACCACGGGGACAGGGAGCAATCAGCCCCAGCATTTT. It specifies CASTTGTGSNQPQHF. This chain links TRBV28 with TRBJ1-5; 9 positions match TRBD1. This CDR3 spans 15 amino acids. Unmatched junction bases numbered 5, after V lost 7 bases and J lost 1 base. The germline CDR1 and CDR2 sequences are MDHEN and SYDVKM.

V is TRBV9 and J is TRBJ2-7; D uncertain. CDR1 SGDLS and CDR2 YYNGEE come from the germline V gene. The V gene lost 0 bases and the J gene lost 0 bases, with 7 bases spanning the gap. The CDR3 spans 14 residues. CDR3 protein: CASSVGGISYEQYF. As DNA, the CDR3 is TGTGCCAGCAGCGTAGGCGGCATCTCCTACGAGCAGTACTTC.

This chain links TRBV5-5 with TRBJ1-1; 11 bases match TRBD1. V lost 1 base, J lost 1 base, and 6 bases stayed unmatched. The CDR3 has 17 amino acids. Germline values: CDR1 SGHKS, CDR2 YYEKEE (reference sequence). Here the CDR3 DNA reads TGTGCCAGCAGCTTGCGGGACAGGGGGGAGAAGAACACTGAAGCTTTCTTT. Its protein is CASSLRDRGEKNTEAFF.